This TCR beta chain is drawn from a study of cytomegalovirus exposure and HLA in healthy donors. Broader study findings: Researchers had no immune exposure information except CMV serostatus available.

Primers: 60 Vbeta forward and 13 Jbeta reverse. In the original processing: Approximately 87 million unique TCR beta chains, roughly 10 million shared, were counted in a later analysis. Using immunoSEQ multiplex PCR, the repertoire was profiled, and TCRdb retains in-frame clones only, with some absent. V and J calls and clone size come straight from that table; D and trimming were deduced from the DNA. This sample has some 110,000 clones, with around 64% found just once. CDR3 size: 16 residues. The V segment lost 3 bases and the J segment 8 bases; nucleotides outside the gene matches: 11. Germline lookup yields CDR1 SGHRS and CDR2 YFSETQ. As concerns this clone: Its antigen is undetermined.

The TCR comes from a young man in good health and CMV-seropositive. The sample comprised PBMCs. This chain connects TRBV5-1 to TRBJ1-2, with 12 bases identical to TRBD1. The CDR3: CASSSSPGQGAAGYTF. In DNA form, the CDR3 reads TGCGCCAGCAGCTCGAGCCCGGGACAGGGGGCGGCGGGCTACACCTTC.